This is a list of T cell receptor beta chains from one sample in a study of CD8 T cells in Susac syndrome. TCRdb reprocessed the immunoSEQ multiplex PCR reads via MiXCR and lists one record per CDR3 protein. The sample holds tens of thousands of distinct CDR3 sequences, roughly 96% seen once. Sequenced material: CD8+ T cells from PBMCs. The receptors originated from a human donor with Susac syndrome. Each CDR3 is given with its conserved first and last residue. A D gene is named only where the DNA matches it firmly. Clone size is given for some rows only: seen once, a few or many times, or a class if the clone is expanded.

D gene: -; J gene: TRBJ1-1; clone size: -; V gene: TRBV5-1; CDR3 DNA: TGCGCCAGCAGCTTGGATACCAGGGGCCGGGGCACTGAAGCTTTCTTT; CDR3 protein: CASSLDTRGRGTEAFF
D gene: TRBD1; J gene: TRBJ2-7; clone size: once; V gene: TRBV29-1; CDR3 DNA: TGCAGCCTGCCCGACAGGGCCTACGAGCAGTACTTC; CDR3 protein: CSLPDRAYEQYF
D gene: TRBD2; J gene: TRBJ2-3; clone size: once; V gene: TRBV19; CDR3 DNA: TGTGCCAGTAGAGTAGCGGGAAACGAAGATACGCAGTATTTT; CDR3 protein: CASRVAGNEDTQYF
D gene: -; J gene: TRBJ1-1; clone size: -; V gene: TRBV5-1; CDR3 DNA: TGCGCCAGCAGCCCCGGACCGTACACTGAAGCTTTCTTT; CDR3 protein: CASSPGPYTEAFF
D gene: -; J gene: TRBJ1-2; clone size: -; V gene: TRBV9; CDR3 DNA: TGTGCCAGTAACGACCCGCAGTATGGCTACACCTTC; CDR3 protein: CASNDPQYGYTF
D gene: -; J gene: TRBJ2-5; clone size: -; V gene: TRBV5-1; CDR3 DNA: TGCGCCAGCAGCTTGATCCCAGGTCCTCAAGAGACCCAGTACTTC; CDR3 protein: CASSLIPGPQETQYF
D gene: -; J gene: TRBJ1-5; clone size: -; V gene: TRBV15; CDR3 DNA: TGTGCCACCAGCAGAGATAAGAGGGCAGGTCAGCCCCAGCATTTT; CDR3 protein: CATSRDKRAGQPQHF
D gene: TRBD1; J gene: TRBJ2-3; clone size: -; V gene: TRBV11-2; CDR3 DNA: TGTGCCAGCAGCGGGATCAGGGGGCTGGCAGATACGCAGTATTTT; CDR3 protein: CASSGIRGLADTQYF
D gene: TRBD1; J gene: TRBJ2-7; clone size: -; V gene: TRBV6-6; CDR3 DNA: TGTGCCAGCAGTTACGCAGGGGGTGCCTACGAGCAGTACTTC; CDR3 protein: CASSYAGGAYEQYF
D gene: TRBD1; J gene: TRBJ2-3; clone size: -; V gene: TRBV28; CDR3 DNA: TGTGCCAGCAGCTCCGGGACAGGGCCTAGCACAGATACGCAGTATTTT; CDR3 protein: CASSSGTGPSTDTQYF
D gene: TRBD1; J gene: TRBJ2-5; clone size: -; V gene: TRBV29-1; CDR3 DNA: TGCAGCGTCGGTCGACAGGGCCAAGAGACCCAGTACTTC; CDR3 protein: CSVGRQGQETQYF
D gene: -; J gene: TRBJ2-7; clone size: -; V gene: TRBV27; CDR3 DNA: TGTGCCAGCAGTTCCTCGATAGTCTACGAGCAGTACTTC; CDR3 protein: CASSSSIVYEQYF
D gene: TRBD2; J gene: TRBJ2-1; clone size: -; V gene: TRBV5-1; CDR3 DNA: TGCGCCAGCAGCTTACTTAGCGGGAGGACCGGGAATGAGCAGTTCTTC; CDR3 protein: CASSLLSGRTGNEQFF
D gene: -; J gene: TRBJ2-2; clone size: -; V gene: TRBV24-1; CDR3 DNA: TGTGCCACCAGAGACCGGGGCGCCGGGGAGCTGTTTTTT; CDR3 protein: CATRDRGAGELFF
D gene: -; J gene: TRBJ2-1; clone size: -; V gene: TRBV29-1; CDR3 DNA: TGCAGCGTTGGGTGGTCCTACAATGAGCAGTTCTTC; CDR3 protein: CSVGWSYNEQFF
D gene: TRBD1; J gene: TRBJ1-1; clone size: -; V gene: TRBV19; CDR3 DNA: TGTGCCACCTGGGCAGGGGGGAACACTGAAGCTTTCTTT; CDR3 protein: CATWAGGNTEAFF
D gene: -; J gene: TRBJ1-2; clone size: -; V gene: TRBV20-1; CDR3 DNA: TGCAGTGCTAGAGATCAAGGTACAGCCGACCGGGGCTACACCTTC; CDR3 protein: CSARDQGTADRGYTF
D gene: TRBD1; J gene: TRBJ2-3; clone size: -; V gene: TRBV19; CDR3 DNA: TGTGCCAGTAGTCCATCGACAGGGGCAGATACGCAGTATTTT; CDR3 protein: CASSPSTGADTQYF
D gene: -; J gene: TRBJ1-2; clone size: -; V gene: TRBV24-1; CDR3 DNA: TGTGCCACCAGTGATGCCGGGGGTATCAACTATGGCTACACCTTC; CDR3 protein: CATSDAGGINYGYTF
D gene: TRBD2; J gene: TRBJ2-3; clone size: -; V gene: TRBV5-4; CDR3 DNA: TGTGCCAGCAGCTCGGACCCCTCTAGCGGGAGCACAGATACGCAGTATTTT; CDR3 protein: CASSSDPSSGSTDTQYF
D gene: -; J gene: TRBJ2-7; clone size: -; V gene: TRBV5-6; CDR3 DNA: TGTGCCAGCAGCTCAACAGATCTTCTACAGTACTTC; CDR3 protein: CASSSTDLLQYF
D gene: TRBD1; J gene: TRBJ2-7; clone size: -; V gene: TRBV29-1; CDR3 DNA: TGCAGCGTTGGTGGAGGGACAGGGTACGAGCAGTACTTC; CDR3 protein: CSVGGGTGYEQYF
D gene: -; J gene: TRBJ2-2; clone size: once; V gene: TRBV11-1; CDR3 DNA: TGTGCCAGCAGCTTAGCAGTCCGGCGGGCGAACACCGGGGAGCTGTTTTTT; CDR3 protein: CASSLAVRRANTGELFF
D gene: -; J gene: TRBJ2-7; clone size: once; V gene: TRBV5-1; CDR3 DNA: TGCGCCAGCAGCTTGGCGACTGACTACGAGCAGTACTTC; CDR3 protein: CASSLATDYEQYF
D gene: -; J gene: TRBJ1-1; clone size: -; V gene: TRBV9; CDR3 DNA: TGTGCCAGCAGCGTAGGTGGAGGGGCTGAAGCTTTCTTT; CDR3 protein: CASSVGGGAEAFF
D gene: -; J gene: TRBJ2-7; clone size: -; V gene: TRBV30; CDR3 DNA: TGTGCCTGGAACCTTCTAGCCGACGAGCAGTACTTC; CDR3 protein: CAWNLLADEQYF
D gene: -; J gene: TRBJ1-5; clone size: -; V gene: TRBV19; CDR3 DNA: TGTGCCAGTAGCTTCGCTTGGGGTCAGCCCCAGCATTTT; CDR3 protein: CASSFAWGQPQHF
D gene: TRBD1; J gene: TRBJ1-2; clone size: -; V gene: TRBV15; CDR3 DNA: TGTGCCACCAGCAGAGTCTTGGACAGGGGAGGCTATGGCTACACCTTC; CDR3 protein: CATSRVLDRGGYGYTF
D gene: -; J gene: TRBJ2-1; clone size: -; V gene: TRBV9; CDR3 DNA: TGTGCCAGCAGCGTACCTAGTGGGGGCAATGAGCAGTTCTTC; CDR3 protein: CASSVPSGGNEQFF
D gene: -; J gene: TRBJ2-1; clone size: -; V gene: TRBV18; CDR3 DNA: TGTGCCAGCTCACCGTCGACGGTCATGGGTGAGCAGTTCTTC; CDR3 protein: CASSPSTVMGEQFF
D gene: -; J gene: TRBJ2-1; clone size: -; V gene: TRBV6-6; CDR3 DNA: TGTGCCAGCAGCGGACAGAGCAATGAGCAGTTCTTC; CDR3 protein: CASSGQSNEQFF
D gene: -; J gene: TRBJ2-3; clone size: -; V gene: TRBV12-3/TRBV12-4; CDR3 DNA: TGTGCCAGCAGTTACCGGACTGGCACAGATACGCAGTATTTT; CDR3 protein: CASSYRTGTDTQYF
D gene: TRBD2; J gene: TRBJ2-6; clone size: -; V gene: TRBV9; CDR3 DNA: TGTGCCAGCAGCGATTACGCGGGAGGGCCCTCTGGGGCCAACGTCCTGACTTTC; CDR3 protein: CASSDYAGGPSGANVLTF
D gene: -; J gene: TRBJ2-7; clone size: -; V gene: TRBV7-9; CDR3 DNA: TGTGCCAGCAGCCCTGGGCGGGTGTTGAGCGAGCAGTACTTC; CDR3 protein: CASSPGRVLSEQYF
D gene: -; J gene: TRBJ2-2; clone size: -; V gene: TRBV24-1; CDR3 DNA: TGTGCCACCTCTGGGGGTTCCGGGGAGCTGTTTTTT; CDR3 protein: CATSGGSGELFF
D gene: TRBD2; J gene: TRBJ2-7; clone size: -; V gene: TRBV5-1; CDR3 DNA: TGCGCCAGCAGCCCCGGGACTAGCGGGACCATTTACTCCTACGAGCAGTACTTC; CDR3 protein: CASSPGTSGTIYSYEQYF
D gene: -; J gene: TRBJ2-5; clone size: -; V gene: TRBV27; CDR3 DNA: TGTGCCAGCAGTTTTCTAGACGAGACGGAGACCCAGTACTTC; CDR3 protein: CASSFLDETETQYF
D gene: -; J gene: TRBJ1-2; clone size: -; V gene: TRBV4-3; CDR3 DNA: TGCGCCAGCAGCCACCCCGGGGGGGGTGCTGATGGCTACACCTTC; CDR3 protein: CASSHPGGGADGYTF
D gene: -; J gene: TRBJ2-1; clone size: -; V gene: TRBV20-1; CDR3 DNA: TGCAGTGCGGATCAGGCGGTCCCCTCCTACAATGAGCAGTTCTTC; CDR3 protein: CSADQAVPSYNEQFF
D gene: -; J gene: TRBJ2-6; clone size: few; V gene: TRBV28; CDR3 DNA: TGTGCCAGTTCATTTGGGGCCAACGTCCTGACTTTC; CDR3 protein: CASSFGANVLTF
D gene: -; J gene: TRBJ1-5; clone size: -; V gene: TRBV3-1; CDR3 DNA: TGTGCCAGCAGCCAAGAAGGGGATCAGCCCCAGCATTTT; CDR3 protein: CASSQEGDQPQHF
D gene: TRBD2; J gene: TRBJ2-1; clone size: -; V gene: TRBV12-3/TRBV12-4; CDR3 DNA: TGTGCCAGCAGTGTCGGACTAGCGAGATCCTACAATGAGCAGTTCTTC; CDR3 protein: CASSVGLARSYNEQFF
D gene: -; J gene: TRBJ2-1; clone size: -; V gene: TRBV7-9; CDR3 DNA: TGTGCCAGCAGCGCCATCATAAACAATGAGCAGTTCTTC; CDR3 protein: CASSAIINNEQFF
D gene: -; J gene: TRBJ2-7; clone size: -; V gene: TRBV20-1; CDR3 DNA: TGCAGTGCTAGAGATCAGTCCTACGAGCAGTACTTC; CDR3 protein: CSARDQSYEQYF
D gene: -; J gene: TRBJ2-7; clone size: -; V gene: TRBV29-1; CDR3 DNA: TGCAGCGTTGGGGAATGGAAATACGAGCAGTACTTC; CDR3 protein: CSVGEWKYEQYF